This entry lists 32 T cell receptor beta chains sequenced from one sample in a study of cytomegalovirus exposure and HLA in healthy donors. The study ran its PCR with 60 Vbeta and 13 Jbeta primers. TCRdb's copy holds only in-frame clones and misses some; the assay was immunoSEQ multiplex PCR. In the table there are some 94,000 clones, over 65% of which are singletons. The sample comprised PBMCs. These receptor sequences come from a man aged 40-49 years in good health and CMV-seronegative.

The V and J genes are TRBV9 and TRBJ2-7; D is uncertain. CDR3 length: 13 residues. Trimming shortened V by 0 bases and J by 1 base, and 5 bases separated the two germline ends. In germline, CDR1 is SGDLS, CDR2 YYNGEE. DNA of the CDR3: TGTGCCAGCAGCGTAGATCTTTCCTACGAGCAGTACTTC. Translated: CASSVDLSYEQYF.

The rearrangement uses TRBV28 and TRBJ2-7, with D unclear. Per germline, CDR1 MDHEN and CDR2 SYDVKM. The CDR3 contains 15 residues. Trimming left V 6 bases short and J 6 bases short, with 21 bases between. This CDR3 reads CASSPARVIEREQYF. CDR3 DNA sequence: TGTGCCAGCAGCCCCGCAAGAGTGATCGAACGCGAGCAGTACTTC.

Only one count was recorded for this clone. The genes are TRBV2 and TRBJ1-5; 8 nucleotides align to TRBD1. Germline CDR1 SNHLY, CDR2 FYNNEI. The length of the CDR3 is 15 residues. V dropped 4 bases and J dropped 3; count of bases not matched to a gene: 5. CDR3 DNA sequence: TGTGCCAGCAGTGCGACAGGGGCGTTCAATCAGCCCCAGCATTTT. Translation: CASSATGAFNQPQHF.

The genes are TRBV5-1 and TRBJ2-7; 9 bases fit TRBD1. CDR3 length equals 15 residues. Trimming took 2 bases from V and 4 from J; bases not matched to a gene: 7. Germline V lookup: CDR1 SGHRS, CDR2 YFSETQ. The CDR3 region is CASSFLQGASYEQYF. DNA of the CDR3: TGCGCCAGCAGCTTCCTACAGGGGGCAAGTTACGAGCAGTACTTC.

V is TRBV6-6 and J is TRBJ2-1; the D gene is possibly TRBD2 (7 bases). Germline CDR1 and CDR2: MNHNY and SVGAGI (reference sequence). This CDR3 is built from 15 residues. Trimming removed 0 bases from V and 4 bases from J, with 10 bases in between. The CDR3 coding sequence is TGTGCCAGCAGTTACTCGGGGGGGCGGTACAATGAGCAGTTCTTC. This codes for CASSYSGGRYNEQFF.

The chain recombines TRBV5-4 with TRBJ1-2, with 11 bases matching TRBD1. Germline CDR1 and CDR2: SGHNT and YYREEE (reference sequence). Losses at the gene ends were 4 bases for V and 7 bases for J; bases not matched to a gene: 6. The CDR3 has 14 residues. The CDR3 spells CASSARDRGAGYTF. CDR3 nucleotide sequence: TGTGCCAGCAGCGCACGGGACAGGGGGGCTGGCTACACCTTC.

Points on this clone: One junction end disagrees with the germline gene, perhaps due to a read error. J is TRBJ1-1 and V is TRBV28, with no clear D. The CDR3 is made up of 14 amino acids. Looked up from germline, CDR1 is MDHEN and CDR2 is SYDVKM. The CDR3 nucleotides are TGTGCCAGCAGTTTATCATCCAGGACTCAGGAAGATTTCTTT. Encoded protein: CASSLSSRTQEDFF.

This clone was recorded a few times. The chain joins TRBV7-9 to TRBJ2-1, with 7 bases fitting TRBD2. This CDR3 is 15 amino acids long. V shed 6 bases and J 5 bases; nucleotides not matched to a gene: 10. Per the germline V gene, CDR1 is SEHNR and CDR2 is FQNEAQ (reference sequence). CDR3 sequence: CASSRPTSMDNEQFF. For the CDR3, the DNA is TGTGCCAGCAGTCGGCCGACTAGCATGGACAATGAGCAGTTCTTC.

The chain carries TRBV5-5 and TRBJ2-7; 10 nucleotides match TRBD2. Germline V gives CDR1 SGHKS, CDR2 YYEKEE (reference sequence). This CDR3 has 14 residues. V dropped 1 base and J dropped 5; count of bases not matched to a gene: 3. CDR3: CASSLLAGEHEQYF. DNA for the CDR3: TGTGCCAGCAGCTTGCTAGCGGGAGAGCACGAGCAGTACTTC.

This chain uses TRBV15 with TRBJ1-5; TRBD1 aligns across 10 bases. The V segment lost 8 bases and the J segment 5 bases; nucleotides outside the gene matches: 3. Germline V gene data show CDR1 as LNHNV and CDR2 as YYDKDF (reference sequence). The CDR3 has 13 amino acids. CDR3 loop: CATGTGDDQPQHF. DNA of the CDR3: TGTGCCACCGGGACAGGGGACGATCAGCCCCAGCATTTT.

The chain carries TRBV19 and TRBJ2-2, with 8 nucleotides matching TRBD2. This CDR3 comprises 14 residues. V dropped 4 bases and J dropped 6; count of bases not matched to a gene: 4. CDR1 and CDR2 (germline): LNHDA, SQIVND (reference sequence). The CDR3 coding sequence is TGTGCCAGTAGTACTCGGGAGGGTGCCGGGGAGCTGTTTTTT. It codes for CASSTREGAGELFF.

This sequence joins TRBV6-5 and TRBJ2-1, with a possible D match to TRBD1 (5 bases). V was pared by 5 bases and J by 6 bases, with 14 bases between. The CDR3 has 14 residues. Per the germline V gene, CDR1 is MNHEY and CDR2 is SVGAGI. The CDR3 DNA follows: TGTGCCAGCAGTCCCCCCGGCAGGGTCAATGAGCAGTTCTTC. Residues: CASSPPGRVNEQFF.

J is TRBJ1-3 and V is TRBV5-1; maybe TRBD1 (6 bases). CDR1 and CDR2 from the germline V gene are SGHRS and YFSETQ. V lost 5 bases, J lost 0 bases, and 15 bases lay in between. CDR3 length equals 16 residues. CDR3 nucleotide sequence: TGCGCCAGCAGTTATGCAGGGGAAAGCTCTGGAAACACCATATATTTT. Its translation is CASSYAGESSGNTIYF.

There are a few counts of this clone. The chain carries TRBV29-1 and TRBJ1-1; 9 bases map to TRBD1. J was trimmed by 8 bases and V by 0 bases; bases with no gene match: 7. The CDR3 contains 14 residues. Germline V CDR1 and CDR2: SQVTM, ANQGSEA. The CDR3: CSVEDPDRGREAFF. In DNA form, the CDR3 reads TGCAGCGTTGAAGACCCGGACAGGGGTCGAGAAGCTTTCTTT. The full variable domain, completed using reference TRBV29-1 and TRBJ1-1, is SAVISQKPSRDICQRGTSLTIQCQVDSQVTMMFWYRQQPGQSLTLIATANQGSEATYESGFVIDKFPISRPNLTFSTLTVSNMSPEDSSIYLCSVEDPDRGREAFFGQGTRLTVV.

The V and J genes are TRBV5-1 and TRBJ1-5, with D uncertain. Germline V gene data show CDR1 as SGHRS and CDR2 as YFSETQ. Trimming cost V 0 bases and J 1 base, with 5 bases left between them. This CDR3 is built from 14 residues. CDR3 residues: CASSLDPSNQPQHF. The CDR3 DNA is TGCGCCAGCAGCTTGGATCCGAGCAATCAGCCCCAGCATTTT.

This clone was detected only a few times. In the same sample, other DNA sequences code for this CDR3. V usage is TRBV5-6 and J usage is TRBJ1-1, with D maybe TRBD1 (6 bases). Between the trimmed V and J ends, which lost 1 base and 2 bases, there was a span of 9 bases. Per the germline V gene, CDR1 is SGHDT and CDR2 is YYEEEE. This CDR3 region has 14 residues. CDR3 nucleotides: TGTGCCAGCAGCTTGTTACAGGGAAACACTGAAGCTTTCTTT. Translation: CASSLLQGNTEAFF.

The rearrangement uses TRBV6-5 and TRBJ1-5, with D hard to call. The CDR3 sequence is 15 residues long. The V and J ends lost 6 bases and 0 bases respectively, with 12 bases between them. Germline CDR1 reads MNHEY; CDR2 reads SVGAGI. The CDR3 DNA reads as TGTGCCAGCAGCTCCACCGGTTATAGCAATCAGCCCCAGCATTTT. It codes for CASSSTGYSNQPQHF.

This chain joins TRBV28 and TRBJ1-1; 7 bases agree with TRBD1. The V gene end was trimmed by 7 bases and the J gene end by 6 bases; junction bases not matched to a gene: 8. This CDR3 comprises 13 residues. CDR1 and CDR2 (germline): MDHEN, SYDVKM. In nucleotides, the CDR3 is TGTGCCAGCACAAGACAGGGATACTCTGAAGCTTTCTTT. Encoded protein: CASTRQGYSEAFF.

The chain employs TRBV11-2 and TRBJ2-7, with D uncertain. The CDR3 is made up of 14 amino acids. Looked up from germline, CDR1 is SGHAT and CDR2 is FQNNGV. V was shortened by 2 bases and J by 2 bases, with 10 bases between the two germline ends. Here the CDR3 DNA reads TGTGCCAGCAGCTTAAACGCGGTAACCTACGAGCAGTACTTC. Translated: CASSLNAVTYEQYF.

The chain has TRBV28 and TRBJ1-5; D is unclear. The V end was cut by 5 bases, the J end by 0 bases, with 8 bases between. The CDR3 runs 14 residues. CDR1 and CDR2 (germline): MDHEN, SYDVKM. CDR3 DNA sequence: TGTGCCAGCAGTCGAGACACTAGCAATCAGCCCCAGCATTTT. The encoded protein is CASSRDTSNQPQHF.

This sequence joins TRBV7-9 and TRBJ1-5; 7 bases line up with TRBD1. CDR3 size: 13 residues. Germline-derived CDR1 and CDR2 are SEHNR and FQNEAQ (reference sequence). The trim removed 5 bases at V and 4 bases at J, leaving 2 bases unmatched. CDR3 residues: CASSQGVNQPQHF. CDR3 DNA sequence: TGTGCCAGCAGCCAGGGGGTGAATCAGCCCCAGCATTTT.

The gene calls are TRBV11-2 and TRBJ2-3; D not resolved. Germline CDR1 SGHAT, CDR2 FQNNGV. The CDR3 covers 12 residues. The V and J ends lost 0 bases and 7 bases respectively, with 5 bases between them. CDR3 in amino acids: CASSLDLYTQYF. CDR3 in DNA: TGTGCCAGCAGCTTAGATCTGTATACGCAGTATTTT.

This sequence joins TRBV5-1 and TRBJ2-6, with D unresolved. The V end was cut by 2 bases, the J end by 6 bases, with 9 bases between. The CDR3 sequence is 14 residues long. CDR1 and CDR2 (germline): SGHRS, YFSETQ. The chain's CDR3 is CASSFRGEANVLTF. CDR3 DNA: TGCGCCAGCAGCTTCCGAGGTGAGGCCAACGTCCTGACTTTC.

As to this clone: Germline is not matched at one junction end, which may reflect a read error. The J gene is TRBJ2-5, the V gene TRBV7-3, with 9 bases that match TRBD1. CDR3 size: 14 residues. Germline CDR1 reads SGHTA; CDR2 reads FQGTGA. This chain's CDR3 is CASSVTGGWETQYF. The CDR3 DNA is TGTGCCAGCAGCGTAACAGGGGGCTGGGAGACCCAGTACTTC.

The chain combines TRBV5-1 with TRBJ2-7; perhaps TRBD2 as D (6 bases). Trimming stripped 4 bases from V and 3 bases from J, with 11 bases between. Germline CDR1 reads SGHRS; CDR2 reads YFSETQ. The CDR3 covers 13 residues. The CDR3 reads CASSASGLYEQYF. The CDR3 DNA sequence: TGCGCCAGCAGCGCCTCGGGACTCTACGAGCAGTACTTC.

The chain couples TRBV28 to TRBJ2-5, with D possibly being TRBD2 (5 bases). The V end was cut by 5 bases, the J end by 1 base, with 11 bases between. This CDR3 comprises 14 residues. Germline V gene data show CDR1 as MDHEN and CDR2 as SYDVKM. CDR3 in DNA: TGTGCCAGCAGTCCCGTCGGGGTCCAAGAGACCCAGTACTTC. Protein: CASSPVGVQETQYF.

The CDR3 nucleotides are TGTGCCAGCTCACCACCTAAGAAGACAGGTGAGTACTCTGGGGCCAACGTCCTGACTTTC. It translates to CASSPPKKTGEYSGANVLTF. The chain combines TRBV18 with TRBJ2-6; TRBD1 is a possible D gene (6 bases). V lost 0 bases to trimming and J lost 0 bases, with 18 bases between them. CDR3 length: 20 residues. Germline V CDR1 and CDR2: KGHSH, LQKENI.

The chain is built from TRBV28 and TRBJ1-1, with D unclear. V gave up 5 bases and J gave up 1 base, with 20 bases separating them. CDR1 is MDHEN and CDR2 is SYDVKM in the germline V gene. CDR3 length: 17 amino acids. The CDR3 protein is CASSPFGLIGGNTEAFF. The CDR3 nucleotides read TGTGCCAGCAGTCCCTTTGGACTTATCGGCGGGAACACTGAAGCTTTCTTT.

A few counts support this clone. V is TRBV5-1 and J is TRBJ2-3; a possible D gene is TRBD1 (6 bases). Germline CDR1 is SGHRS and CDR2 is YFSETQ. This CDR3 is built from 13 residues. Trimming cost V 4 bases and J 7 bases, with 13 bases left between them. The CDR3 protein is CASSAAGGHTQYF. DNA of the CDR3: TGCGCCAGCAGCGCGGCTGGGGGCCATACGCAGTATTTT.

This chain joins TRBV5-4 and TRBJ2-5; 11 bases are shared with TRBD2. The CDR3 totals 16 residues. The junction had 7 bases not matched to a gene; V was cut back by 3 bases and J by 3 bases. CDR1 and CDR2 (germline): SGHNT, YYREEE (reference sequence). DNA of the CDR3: TGTGCCAGCAGCTATGGACTGACTAGCGGGGAAGAGACCCAGTACTTC. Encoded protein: CASSYGLTSGEETQYF.

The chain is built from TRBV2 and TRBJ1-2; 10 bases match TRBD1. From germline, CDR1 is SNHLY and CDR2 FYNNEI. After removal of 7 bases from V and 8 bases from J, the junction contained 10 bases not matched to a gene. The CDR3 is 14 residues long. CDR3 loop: CASTPSGTGEGYTF. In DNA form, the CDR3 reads TGTGCCAGCACCCCCTCAGGGACAGGGGAGGGCTACACCTTC.

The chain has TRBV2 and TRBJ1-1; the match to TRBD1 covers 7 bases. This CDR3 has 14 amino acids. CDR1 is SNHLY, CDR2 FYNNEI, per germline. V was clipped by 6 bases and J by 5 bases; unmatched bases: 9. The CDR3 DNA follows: TGTGCCAGCAGGACGACAGGGCGAGGTACTGAAGCTTTCTTT. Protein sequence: CASRTTGRGTEAFF.